Each of the 20 T cell receptor beta chains below was sequenced from the same sample in a study of shared clonotypes between healthy human individuals. CD8 cells classed as naive were CD45RO-negative and positively selected for CCR7, excluding terminally differentiated effector memory CD45RA+ cells. Assay used: immunoSEQ multiplex PCR; TCRdb lists only in-frame clones, some missing. The sample contains some 2,100,000 clones, 93% of which appear only once. The sequenced material came from naive CD8+ T cells from PBMCs. These receptors all stem from a man aged 18 to 30 in good health. Some clones in this sample may be carry-over from other donors' samples.

The chain has TRBV29-1 and TRBJ1-3; unclear D gene. The CDR3 is 11 amino acids. Germline V gives CDR1 SQVTM, CDR2 ANQGSEA. Trimming pared 7 bases from V and 4 bases from J, leaving 8 bases between. CDR3 in DNA: TGCAGCGGGGAGTCCGGAAACACCATATATTTT. Amino acids: CSGESGNTIYF.

V usage is TRBV11-2 and J usage is TRBJ2-1, with 7 bases fitting TRBD2. The V segment lost 4 bases and the J segment 0 bases; nucleotides outside the gene matches: 3. Per germline, CDR1 SGHAT and CDR2 FQNNGV. There are 15 residues in the CDR3. CDR3 DNA: TGTGCCAGCAGCTCAGCGGGGAACTCCTACAATGAGCAGTTCTTC. Its translation is CASSSAGNSYNEQFF.

The chain couples TRBV27 to TRBJ2-7; 8 bases align to TRBD1. Germline CDR1 and CDR2: MNHEY and SMNVEV (reference sequence). The CDR3 spans 14 residues. V shed 5 bases, J shed 5 bases, and the junction held 8 bases outside the gene matches. The CDR3: CASSPGTGIHEQYF. CDR3 DNA: TGTGCCAGCAGTCCAGGGACAGGAATCCACGAGCAGTACTTC.

The chain employs TRBV5-1 and TRBJ2-5; D gene unclear. CDR3 size: 14 residues. The V gene's germline CDR1 is SGHRS and CDR2 YFSETQ. The germline V and J ends were trimmed by 3 bases and 0 bases, with 9 bases remaining between them. For the CDR3, the DNA is TGCGCCAGCAGCTCGTCGGGCCACCAAGAGACCCAGTACTTC. Encoded protein: CASSSSGHQETQYF.

This sequence joins TRBV14 and TRBJ1-1, with 9 bases matching TRBD1. V shed 4 bases and J 5 bases; nucleotides not matched to a gene: 5. The CDR3 is 14 amino acids. Germline loops: CDR1 SGHDN, CDR2 FVKESK. CDR3 region: CASSPRTGETEAFF. CDR3 bases: TGTGCCAGCAGCCCCCGGACAGGGGAAACTGAAGCTTTCTTT.

This chain connects TRBV5-6 to TRBJ1-2; a possible D gene is TRBD1 (5 bases). This CDR3 has 13 residues. The V gene lost 2 bases and the J gene lost 4 bases, with 9 bases spanning the gap. Germline V CDR1 and CDR2: SGHDT, YYEEEE. The CDR3, as DNA: TGTGCCAGCAGCTTCCAGGGTGGCTATGGCTACACCTTC. Translation: CASSFQGGYGYTF.

The V call is TRBV7-9, the J call TRBJ2-1, with no clear D. In germline, CDR1 is SEHNR, CDR2 FQNEAQ (reference sequence). The V and J ends lost 5 bases and 10 bases respectively, with 6 bases between them. The CDR3 contains 10 residues. The CDR3 spells CASSRQEQFF. The CDR3 DNA is TGTGCCAGCAGCCGTCAAGAGCAGTTCTTC.

The V call is TRBV5-6, the J call TRBJ2-4; D not resolved. CDR3 length: 16 residues. V was trimmed by 4 bases and J by 3 bases, leaving 17 bases between them. CDR1 is SGHDT, CDR2 YYEEEE, per germline. The DNA for the CDR3 is TGTGCCAGCAGCCCCTACCTACCCCTAGGCAAAAACATTCAGTACTTC. Protein sequence: CASSPYLPLGKNIQYF.

The chain combines TRBV19 with TRBJ1-1; 9 bases line up with TRBD1. CDR3 length equals 19 residues. CDR1 is LNHDA, CDR2 SQIVND, per germline (reference sequence). Germline trimming cut 5 bases from V and 0 bases from J; bases unmatched to any gene: 16. CDR3 loop: CASSGSLRGTGPLNTEAFF. The CDR3 DNA follows: TGTGCCAGTAGTGGGAGCCTCAGGGGGACAGGGCCCTTGAACACTGAAGCTTTCTTT.

This sequence joins TRBV5-4 and TRBJ2-2, with D possibly being TRBD1 (5 bases). The CDR3 extends over 15 amino acids. Trimming took off 5 bases at V and 4 bases at J, with 15 bases between the two ends. Germline CDR1 SGHNT, CDR2 YYREEE (reference sequence). This chain's CDR3 is CASSDQGLITGELFF. CDR3 DNA sequence: TGTGCCAGCAGTGACCAGGGTCTAATCACCGGGGAGCTGTTTTTT.

On this clone itself: The same CDR3 also results from other DNA sequences found in this sample. CDR3 nucleotide sequence: TGTGCCAGCAGTTTATCTGGGGGCACTGAAGCTTTCTTT. Translation: CASSLSGGTEAFF. The chain combines TRBV28 with TRBJ1-1; D may be TRBD1 (5 bases). Trimming pared 1 base from V and 4 bases from J, leaving 7 bases between. Germline V gene lookup returns CDR1 MDHEN and CDR2 SYDVKM. The CDR3 is made up of 13 amino acids.

The chain combines TRBV25-1 with TRBJ1-3, with a weak D call TRBD1 (5 bases). The ends were cut back, 8 bases at V and 0 bases at J, with 11 bases in the middle. The CDR3 spans 14 residues. CDR1 is MGHDK and CDR2 is SYGVNS in the germline V gene. The chain's CDR3 is CASGETGSGNTIYF. CDR3 DNA sequence: TGTGCCAGCGGGGAAACAGGCTCTGGAAACACCATATATTTT. The whole variable domain, filled in from reference TRBV25-1 and TRBJ1-3, reads EADIYQTPRYLVIGTGKKITLECSQTMGHDKMYWYQQDPGMELHLIHYSYGVNSTEKGDLSSESTVSRIRTEHFPLTLESARPSHTSQYLCASGETGSGNTIYFGEGSWLTVV.

The chain has TRBV28 and TRBJ2-7; 10 bases map to TRBD2. V was pared by 5 bases and J by 2 bases, with 12 bases of the junction left unmatched. This CDR3 region has 17 residues. CDR1 and CDR2 from the germline V gene are MDHEN and SYDVKM. The CDR3 sequence is CASSPGVAGGLTYEQYF. The CDR3 DNA sequence: TGTGCCAGCAGTCCCGGGGTAGCGGGAGGTTTAACCTACGAGCAGTACTTC.

The chain combines TRBV30 with TRBJ2-3; 7 bases agree with TRBD1. The CDR3 has 14 amino acids. With 3 bases clipped from V and 4 bases from J, the junction kept 7 bases outside the gene matches. Germline V CDR1 and CDR2: GTSNPN, SVGIG (reference sequence). The CDR3 coding sequence is TGTGCCTGGAGCACACAGGGGTTCCCAGATACGCAGTATTTT. Residues: CAWSTQGFPDTQYF. Full variable domain (missing parts from reference TRBV30 and TRBJ2-3): SQTIHQWPATLVQPVGSPLSLECTVEGTSNPNLYWYRQAAGRGLQLLFYSVGIGQISSEVPQNLSASRPQDRQFILSSKKLLLSDSGFYLCAWSTQGFPDTQYFGPGTRLTVL.

J is TRBJ2-7 and V is TRBV10-2; 12 bases match TRBD1. Losses at the gene ends were 0 bases for V and 6 bases for J; bases not matched to a gene: 12. The CDR3 extends over 18 amino acids. CDR1 and CDR2 (germline): WSHSY, SAAADI. This chain's CDR3 is CASSESTRDRGRMGEQYF. CDR3 DNA: TGCGCCAGCAGTGAGTCGACTCGGGACAGGGGGCGGATGGGCGAGCAGTACTTC.

This clone has only one observation. J is TRBJ2-3 and V is TRBV6-5; possible D gene TRBD2, 6 bases. Germline V gives CDR1 MNHEY, CDR2 SVGAGI. This CDR3 comprises 15 residues. V was pared by 5 bases and J by 6 bases, with 18 bases between. The CDR3 sequence: CASSGSPGVRDTQYF. The CDR3 bases are TGTGCCAGCAGTGGTAGTCCGGGGGTCAGGGATACGCAGTATTTT.

The chain carries TRBV28 and TRBJ2-4; TRBD1 matches at 8 bases. Germline CDR1 MDHEN, CDR2 SYDVKM. Germline trimming cut 5 bases from V and 0 bases from J; bases unmatched to any gene: 9. The length of the CDR3 is 17 residues. CDR3 DNA sequence: TGTGCCAGCAGTCTACCTCAGGGGGCGGGAGCCAAAAACATTCAGTACTTC. Translation: CASSLPQGAGAKNIQYF.

The chain carries TRBV28 and TRBJ2-6; D remains ambiguous. The CDR3 contains 17 residues. Trimming shortened V by 3 bases and J by 0 bases, and 12 bases separated the two germline ends. In germline, CDR1 is MDHEN, CDR2 SYDVKM. CDR3 sequence (DNA): TGTGCCAGCAGTTTTAACGCTTTCAGCTCTGGGGCCAACGTCCTGACTTTC. Its translation is CASSFNAFSSGANVLTF.

J is TRBJ2-3 and V is TRBV15; 7 bases are a match to TRBD2. Germline lookup yields CDR1 LNHNV and CDR2 YYDKDF (reference sequence). The CDR3 length is 13 residues. After removal of 8 bases from V and 2 bases from J, the junction contained 4 bases not matched to a gene. The CDR3 DNA reads TGTGCCACCGGTGGGGGGGACACAGATACGCAGTATTTT. Translation: CATGGGDTDTQYF.

The chain is built from TRBV19 and TRBJ2-1; D possibly corresponds to TRBD1 (5 bases). V was trimmed by 7 bases and J by 5 bases, leaving 15 bases between them. Germline V gene sequence: CDR1 LNHDA, CDR2 SQIVND (reference sequence). This CDR3 has 14 amino acids. CDR3 DNA sequence: TGTGCCAGTAAACTCGACAGTTCAAACAATGAGCAGTTCTTC. It encodes CASKLDSSNNEQFF.